This T cell receptor (beta chain) was captured by sequencing in a study of T cell responses to AZD1222 COVID-19 vaccine. Only in-frame clones appear in the TCRdb table, and some are missing; sequencing was by immunoSEQ multiplex PCR. Found here are around 150,000 clones, 88% of them singletons; the top ten hold 4% to 4.5%. Of note for this clone: Antigen unknown.

Broader study findings: The donor group comprised mostly white British people and more females; the analysis possibly underestimated clonal diversity. With dominance at 160-218 and 743-854, vaccine-associated CD4 TCRs spanned spike.

This specimen was peripheral blood, taken 28 days after the second AZD1222 dose. The receptor was derived from an adult who received the AZD1222 COVID-19 vaccine.

This CDR3 is CASGPGGTDTQYF. CDR3 DNA sequence: TGTGCTAGTGGTCCAGGGGGCACAGATACGCAGTATTTT. The chain carries TRBV12-5 and TRBJ2-3; maybe TRBD1 (6 bases). V lost 5 bases and J 1 base, leaving 7 bases between the germline ends. This CDR3 has 13 residues. Germline CDR1 is LGHNT and CDR2 is FRNRAP.